These T cell receptor beta chains were read from a single sample in a study of blood T cell repertoires in COVID-19. Libraries were prepared by immunoSEQ multiplex PCR; TCRdb keeps only in-frame clonotypes and omits some of them. The sample has fewer than 40,000 clones, 90% to 95% seen once. Material for sequencing was peripheral blood. All receptors derive from a human donor in a cohort sampled during active COVID-19. Each CDR3 is given with its conserved first and last residue. The D gene is left open where the match is weak. Where a row states a size, it is once, few, many or the class of an expanded clone; other rows omit it.

J	V	size	D	DNA	CDR3
TRBJ2-2	TRBV28	once	.	TGTGCCAGCAGTTTCCCCGGTACAGCAACTACCGGGGAGCTGTTTTTT	CASSFPGTATTGELFF
TRBJ1-6	TRBV6-5	few	.	TGTGCCAGCTCCGACGACAGGTCCCGTGGTCCCCTCCACTTT	CASSDDRSRGPLHF
TRBJ2-1	TRBV5-4	once	.	TGTGCCAGCAGCTTGGCCGGCAGCGCTTATTCCCATGAGCAGTTCTTC	CASSLAGSAYSHEQFF
TRBJ2-5	TRBV13	.	TRBD2	TGTGCCAGCAGCAGCCGCGGGAGCAGAGAGACCCAGTACTTC	CASSSRGSRETQYF
TRBJ1-1	TRBV28	.	.	TGTGCCAGCAGTTTATGGGGGGGGCTCGCTTTCTTT	CASSLWGGLAFF
TRBJ2-1	TRBV19	.	TRBD1	TGTGCCAGTAGAAGGACAGGGGTCAATGAGCAGTTCTTC	CASRRTGVNEQFF
TRBJ2-2	TRBV5-6	.	TRBD1	TGTGCCAGCAGCCTATGGGAGACAGGGACCACCGGGGAGCTGTTTTTT	CASSLWETGTTGELFF
TRBJ1-1	TRBV27	medium-sized	TRBD1	TGTGCCAGCAGTCCCGACCCGGACAGGGCGGACACTGAAGCTTTCTTT	CASSPDPDRADTEAFF
TRBJ2-1	TRBV6-5	.	.	TGTGCCACCCAGTTTGCCAGGGTGAACAATGAACAGTTCTTC	CATQFARVNNEQFF
TRBJ2-5	TRBV28	.	.	TGTGCCAGCAGTTTACGTGGGAGCGAGACCCAGTACTTC	CASSLRGSETQYF
TRBJ1-1	TRBV7-3	once	.	TGTGCCAGCAGCTTAGGGGCGGGAGGGGACACTGAAGCTTTCTTT	CASSLGAGGDTEAFF
TRBJ2-5	TRBV19	.	.	TGTGCCAGTAGTATAGATAAGGGGCGTCAAGAGACCCAGTACTTC	CASSIDKGRQETQYF
TRBJ2-2	TRBV7-9	once	.	TGTGCCAGCAGCTTAAGCGGCGCGAACACCGGGGAGCTGTTTTTT	CASSLSGANTGELFF
TRBJ2-1	TRBV27	medium-sized	TRBD2	TGTGCCAGCAGTCCCCGCAGCGGGAGCGATGAGCAGTTCTTC	CASSPRSGSDEQFF
TRBJ2-7	TRBV30	.	TRBD2	TGTGCCTGGGGACTAGCGGGATACGAGCAGTACTTC	CAWGLAGYEQYF
TRBJ1-2	TRBV25-1	.	TRBD1	TGTGGGTCCCGGGACAGGGACCATGGCTACACCTTC	CGSRDRDHGYTF
TRBJ1-2	TRBV9	once	.	TGTGCCAGCAGCGTAGACCCCGGGGTCTATGGCTACACCTTC	CASSVDPGVYGYTF
TRBJ1-5	TRBV4-1	few	.	TGCGCCAGCAGCCAATCTTCTCAAGGGAGCAGCAATCAGCCCCAGCATTTT	CASSQSSQGSSNQPQHF
TRBJ2-7	TRBV27	.	TRBD1	TGTGCCAGCAGTTCGACAGGGGCTACCTCCTACGAGCAGTACTTC	CASSSTGATSYEQYF
TRBJ2-2	TRBV4-2	.	.	TGTGCCAGCAGCCAAACGCGCCCCAGGGCTCAAGCGAACACCGGGGAGCTGTTTTTT	CASSQTRPRAQANTGELFF